These T cell receptor beta chains were read from a single sample in a study of T cells in Graves' hyperthyroidism and ophthalmopathy. TCRdb independently ran MiXCR on the multiplex PCR reads; one entry per CDR3 protein. The sample records about 360,000 distinct CDR3 sequences, approximately 13% being singletons. The material sequenced was blood. Receptors originate from a woman under 30 with Graves' hyperthyroidism. Each CDR3 is given with its conserved first and last residue.

J	V	CDR3
TRBJ2-1	TRBV28	CASSPSGAGLYNEQFF
TRBJ2-7	TRBV9	CASSEGWQVTYEQYF
TRBJ1-5	TRBV6-1	CASSRTGENQPQHF
TRBJ1-1	TRBV7-9	CASSQKGADTEAFF
TRBJ2-1	TRBV28	CASSPPHDEQFF
TRBJ1-5	TRBV4-1	CASSLIEGPNQPQHF
TRBJ1-4	TRBV3-1	CASSPATGTSATNEKLFF
TRBJ2-7	TRBV11-2	CASGLVPGPIDYEQYF
TRBJ2-7	TRBV7-2	CASSLFAAYEQYF
TRBJ2-6	TRBV3-1	CASSQGSSRPTGANVLTF
TRBJ1-6	TRBV20-1	CSASRGGFDSPLHF
TRBJ1-4	TRBV28	CASKIRRENEKLFF
TRBJ2-3	TRBV10-3	CAISTGSTDTQYF
TRBJ2-3	TRBV6-2/TRBV6-3	CASSGLGTDTQYF
TRBJ1-1	TRBV6-4	CASIQDRNTEAFF
TRBJ2-7	TRBV4-1	CASSPSQGTYEQYF
TRBJ2-1	TRBV9	CASGNRTGGFGEQFF
TRBJ2-3	TRBV27	CASKVAGRGPDTQYF
TRBJ2-1	TRBV20-1	CSALEERVAGMTYNEQFF
TRBJ1-1	TRBV18	CASSREEQNTEAFF
TRBJ2-3	TRBV5-1	CASSLDIATDTQYF
TRBJ2-5	TRBV5-1	CASSLGPLREYQETQYF
TRBJ2-7	TRBV5-1	CASSGGTGGRYEQYF
TRBJ1-2	TRBV18	CASSPRDPEIGYGYTF
TRBJ2-5	TRBV7-2	CASRQGSGETQYF
TRBJ2-7	TRBV28	CASSWAGRGREGQYF
TRBJ2-7	TRBV27	CASSSGAGPSYEQYF
TRBJ1-4	TRBV12-3/TRBV12-4	CASSLKQENEKLFF
TRBJ2-5	TRBV12-3/TRBV12-4	CASTLGGSGAQYF
TRBJ2-3	TRBV12-5	CASGLVLAGGTDTQYF
TRBJ2-3	TRBV5-4	CASSPREGGGTDTQYF
TRBJ2-3	TRBV11-1	CASSLGVSGSDTQYF
TRBJ2-4	TRBV27	CANSTRLAGSKNIQYF
TRBJ1-1	TRBV3-1	CASGYDRSEAFF
TRBJ2-7	TRBV30	CACHTSGRKYEQYF
TRBJ2-3	TRBV6-5	CASSYRLGAPRDTQYF
TRBJ1-2	TRBV10-3	CATLGQGMGYTF
TRBJ1-5	TRBV7-8	CASSPAWGNQPQHF
TRBJ2-1	TRBV20-1	CSAKRGGREQFF
TRBJ2-5	TRBV5-1	CASSFRDREETQYF
TRBJ2-3	TRBV20-1	CSARGGTSGADTQYF